The rows below give T cell receptor beta chains drawn from one sample of a study of technical replicates of blood from four donors. Clones were sequenced by immunoSEQ multiplex PCR, and TCRdb holds only the in-frame ones, with some missing. The table shows 98,000 or so clones, with approximately 95% occurring only once. The sequencing input was T cells isolated from PBMCs. The receptors shown here come from a human donor in good health. CDR3s include the opening cysteine and the closing phenylalanine or tryptophan. The order of the fields is clone size, J gene, V gene, CDR3 length, D gene, CDR3 DNA, CDR3 protein. The D gene is left open where the match is weak. Expanded clones are given a class, and other clones once, few, many or no size at all.

clone_size: .; j_call: TRBJ1-2; v_call: TRBV5-1; cdr3_length: 13; d_call: TRBD1; cdr3_nt: TGCGCCAGCAGCTATAACAGGGGTGACGGCTACACCTTC; cdr3_aa: CASSYNRGDGYTF
clone_size: .; j_call: TRBJ2-5; v_call: TRBV2; cdr3_length: 15; d_call: TRBD2; cdr3_nt: TGTCTCCCCAACACTAGCGGGAGGGTTCAAGAGACCCAGTACTTC; cdr3_aa: CLPNTSGRVQETQYF
clone_size: .; j_call: TRBJ2-6; v_call: TRBV28; cdr3_length: 13; d_call: .; cdr3_nt: TGTGCCAGCAGTTTAGAGGGGGCCAACGTCCTGACTTTC; cdr3_aa: CASSLEGANVLTF
clone_size: .; j_call: TRBJ1-3; v_call: TRBV27; cdr3_length: 17; d_call: TRBD1; cdr3_nt: TGTGCCAGCAGTTCACTCCCCGGGACAGGGAGACGAAACACCATATATTTT; cdr3_aa: CASSSLPGTGRRNTIYF
clone_size: .; j_call: TRBJ2-7; v_call: TRBV9; cdr3_length: 15; d_call: .; cdr3_nt: TGTGCCAGCAGCGTAGGACCAGGGGATGACTACGAGCAGTACTTC; cdr3_aa: CASSVGPGDDYEQYF
clone_size: once; j_call: TRBJ1-5; v_call: TRBV12-5; cdr3_length: 17; d_call: .; cdr3_nt: TGTGCTAGTGGTTTTACGATCGGGGGGAATAGCAATCAGCCCCAGCATTTT; cdr3_aa: CASGFTIGGNSNQPQHF
clone_size: .; j_call: TRBJ2-1; v_call: TRBV19; cdr3_length: 16; d_call: .; cdr3_nt: TGTGCCAGTAGTACAAGACCGGGACACTTCAACAATGAGCAGTTCTTC; cdr3_aa: CASSTRPGHFNNEQFF
clone_size: .; j_call: TRBJ2-3; v_call: TRBV7-9; cdr3_length: 14; d_call: .; cdr3_nt: TGTGCCAGCAGCTCGACCTCGGAGGGAGATACGCAGTATTTT; cdr3_aa: CASSSTSEGDTQYF
clone_size: .; j_call: TRBJ2-2; v_call: TRBV2; cdr3_length: 18; d_call: .; cdr3_nt: TGTGCCAGCAGTGGGTGGGGCAGGGGTATCGGGAACACCGGGGAGCTGTTTTTT; cdr3_aa: CASSGWGRGIGNTGELFF
clone_size: .; j_call: TRBJ2-2; v_call: TRBV5-1; cdr3_length: 18; d_call: .; cdr3_nt: TGCGCCAGCAGACCCCTTAGTGGGAGCGTGAAGAACACCGGGGAGCTGTTTTTT; cdr3_aa: CASRPLSGSVKNTGELFF
clone_size: .; j_call: TRBJ2-7; v_call: TRBV19; cdr3_length: 12; d_call: .; cdr3_nt: TGTGCCACCTGGGGGGGACAATACGAGCAGTACTTC; cdr3_aa: CATWGGQYEQYF
clone_size: .; j_call: TRBJ1-4; v_call: TRBV28; cdr3_length: 15; d_call: TRBD1; cdr3_nt: TGTGCCAGCAGTGAGGCCGGGACAGGGGATGAAAAACTGTTTTTT; cdr3_aa: CASSEAGTGDEKLFF
clone_size: .; j_call: TRBJ2-1; v_call: TRBV29-1; cdr3_length: 15; d_call: TRBD2; cdr3_nt: TGCAGCGTTGAGGTCCTAGCGGAGACCTACAATGAGCAGTTCTTC; cdr3_aa: CSVEVLAETYNEQFF
clone_size: once; j_call: TRBJ2-6; v_call: TRBV19; cdr3_length: 20; d_call: TRBD2; cdr3_nt: TGTGCCAGTAGTATAGACCTAGCGGGGGGTCCTAGCCCTGGGGCCAACGTCCTGACTTTC; cdr3_aa: CASSIDLAGGPSPGANVLTF
clone_size: .; j_call: TRBJ2-6; v_call: TRBV27; cdr3_length: 20; d_call: .; cdr3_nt: TGTGCCAGCAGCTTCCCGCCCGGGATGGGCCGCGAACCTGGGGCCAACGTCCTGACTTTC; cdr3_aa: CASSFPPGMGREPGANVLTF
clone_size: .; j_call: TRBJ2-6; v_call: TRBV7-2; cdr3_length: 19; d_call: TRBD2; cdr3_nt: TGTGCCAGCAGCTTTTTGGCGGGAGTGCCCGACTCTGGGGCCAACGTCCTGACTTTC; cdr3_aa: CASSFLAGVPDSGANVLTF
clone_size: .; j_call: TRBJ1-2; v_call: TRBV29-1; cdr3_length: 15; d_call: .; cdr3_nt: TGCAGCGTTGAATTTGGCCAGGGGCAACACTATGGCTACACCTTC; cdr3_aa: CSVEFGQGQHYGYTF
clone_size: .; j_call: TRBJ2-5; v_call: TRBV15; cdr3_length: 13; d_call: .; cdr3_nt: TGTGCCACCAGCCTCTGGCTCGGGGAGACCCAGTACTTC; cdr3_aa: CATSLWLGETQYF
clone_size: .; j_call: TRBJ1-2; v_call: TRBV2; cdr3_length: 15; d_call: TRBD1; cdr3_nt: TGTGCCAGAGGTTTTCCGGGACAGGGGGGCTATGGCTACACCTTC; cdr3_aa: CARGFPGQGGYGYTF
clone_size: .; j_call: TRBJ2-1; v_call: TRBV7-6; cdr3_length: 16; d_call: TRBD2; cdr3_nt: TGTGCCAGCAGCATCACCGGGACTAGCGGGGCCGGGGAGCAGTTCTTC; cdr3_aa: CASSITGTSGAGEQFF
clone_size: .; j_call: TRBJ2-2; v_call: TRBV4-2; cdr3_length: 17; d_call: .; cdr3_nt: TGTGCCAGCAGCCAAGTAGAGTCTCTCTTGATTACCGGGGAGCTGTTTTTT; cdr3_aa: CASSQVESLLITGELFF
clone_size: .; j_call: TRBJ2-7; v_call: TRBV10-2; cdr3_length: 13; d_call: TRBD2; cdr3_nt: TGCGCCAGCGGGCGGCTAGCGGAGTACGAGCAGTACTTC; cdr3_aa: CASGRLAEYEQYF
clone_size: once; j_call: TRBJ2-2; v_call: TRBV11-2; cdr3_length: 15; d_call: .; cdr3_nt: TGTGCCAGCAGCTTAGAAACCGAGAGGACCGGGGAGCTGTTTTTT; cdr3_aa: CASSLETERTGELFF
clone_size: .; j_call: TRBJ2-7; v_call: TRBV20-1; cdr3_length: 10; d_call: .; cdr3_nt: TGCAGTGTAGCTCCCTACGAGCAGTACTTC; cdr3_aa: CSVAPYEQYF
clone_size: .; j_call: TRBJ1-5; v_call: TRBV4-1; cdr3_length: 15; d_call: .; cdr3_nt: TGCGCCAGCAGCCAAGATGGGACAACAAATCAGCCCCAGCATTTT; cdr3_aa: CASSQDGTTNQPQHF
clone_size: .; j_call: TRBJ2-1; v_call: TRBV7-8; cdr3_length: 14; d_call: .; cdr3_nt: TGTGCCAGCAGCTTAGTCGGTAGGGGCAATGAGCAGTTCTTC; cdr3_aa: CASSLVGRGNEQFF
clone_size: .; j_call: TRBJ2-3; v_call: TRBV28; cdr3_length: 14; d_call: .; cdr3_nt: TGTGCCAGCAGTACCCCGGGACTGGCAGATACGCAGTATTTT; cdr3_aa: CASSTPGLADTQYF
clone_size: .; j_call: TRBJ2-1; v_call: TRBV7-2; cdr3_length: 16; d_call: .; cdr3_nt: TGTGCCAGCAGCCCTAATGGACAGCGCCCCTACAATGAGCAGTTCTTC; cdr3_aa: CASSPNGQRPYNEQFF
clone_size: .; j_call: TRBJ2-1; v_call: TRBV5-1; cdr3_length: 14; d_call: TRBD2; cdr3_nt: TGCGCCAGCAGCTTCGGGACTAGCTACAATGAGCAGTTCTTC; cdr3_aa: CASSFGTSYNEQFF
clone_size: .; j_call: TRBJ1-1; v_call: TRBV10-2; cdr3_length: 12; d_call: .; cdr3_nt: TGCGCCACCAGGTCCCTGGAGACTGAAGCTTTCTTT; cdr3_aa: CATRSLETEAFF
clone_size: .; j_call: TRBJ2-1; v_call: TRBV5-1; cdr3_length: 16; d_call: TRBD1; cdr3_nt: TGCGCCAGCAGCCCAAGACAGGGTGCCTCCTACAATGAGCAGTTCTTC; cdr3_aa: CASSPRQGASYNEQFF
clone_size: .; j_call: TRBJ2-1; v_call: TRBV9; cdr3_length: 17; d_call: TRBD2; cdr3_nt: TGTGCCAGCAGCGTAGTTGGCACAGCGGGAGCCCCCAATGAGCAGTTCTTC; cdr3_aa: CASSVVGTAGAPNEQFF
clone_size: .; j_call: TRBJ2-1; v_call: TRBV18; cdr3_length: 13; d_call: TRBD2; cdr3_nt: TGTGCCAGCTCCCCTAGCGGGAGCAATGAGCAGTTCTTC; cdr3_aa: CASSPSGSNEQFF
clone_size: once; j_call: TRBJ1-2; v_call: TRBV9; cdr3_length: 15; d_call: TRBD1; cdr3_nt: TGTGCCAGCAGCGAGCGGACAGGGGGAGACTATGGCTACACCTTC; cdr3_aa: CASSERTGGDYGYTF
clone_size: .; j_call: TRBJ1-3; v_call: TRBV30; cdr3_length: 19; d_call: .; cdr3_nt: TGTGCCTGGAGTGTACGGGCAGGGGCCCCTAACAACTCTGGAAACACCATATATTTT; cdr3_aa: CAWSVRAGAPNNSGNTIYF
clone_size: once; j_call: TRBJ1-6; v_call: TRBV18; cdr3_length: 13; d_call: TRBD1; cdr3_nt: TGTGCCAGCTCGCAGGGGGGAGATTCACCCCTCCACTTT; cdr3_aa: CASSQGGDSPLHF
clone_size: .; j_call: TRBJ1-1; v_call: TRBV27; cdr3_length: 15; d_call: .; cdr3_nt: TGTGCCAGCAGTTTATCAGGCGGTCTGAACACTGAAGCTTTCTTT; cdr3_aa: CASSLSGGLNTEAFF
clone_size: .; j_call: TRBJ2-6; v_call: TRBV6-1; cdr3_length: 15; d_call: TRBD1; cdr3_nt: TGTGCCAGCAGTGAAACAGGGGACGGGGCCAACGTCCTGACTTTC; cdr3_aa: CASSETGDGANVLTF
clone_size: .; j_call: TRBJ1-1; v_call: TRBV9; cdr3_length: 15; d_call: .; cdr3_nt: TGTGCCAGCAGCGTAGGCCAGACTGGGAACACTGAAGCTTTCTTT; cdr3_aa: CASSVGQTGNTEAFF
clone_size: once; j_call: TRBJ2-1; v_call: TRBV19; cdr3_length: 15; d_call: TRBD2; cdr3_nt: TGTGCCAGTAGTAGGGGACTAGCGGGGGCCGATGAGCAGTTCTTC; cdr3_aa: CASSRGLAGADEQFF
clone_size: .; j_call: TRBJ1-5; v_call: TRBV2; cdr3_length: 14; d_call: .; cdr3_nt: TGTGCCAGCAGTGAAGCGCTTGGTAGTCAGCCCCAGCATTTT; cdr3_aa: CASSEALGSQPQHF
clone_size: .; j_call: TRBJ2-1; v_call: TRBV9; cdr3_length: 16; d_call: .; cdr3_nt: TGTGCCAGCAGCGTAGTGGAGGGCCGCGCCTACAATGAGCAGTTCTTC; cdr3_aa: CASSVVEGRAYNEQFF
clone_size: .; j_call: TRBJ2-1; v_call: TRBV6-1; cdr3_length: 14; d_call: TRBD1; cdr3_nt: TGTGCCAGCAGTCCCCGGACAGGGCTCCATGAGCAGTTCTTC; cdr3_aa: CASSPRTGLHEQFF
clone_size: .; j_call: TRBJ2-7; v_call: TRBV19; cdr3_length: 15; d_call: TRBD2; cdr3_nt: TGTGCCAGTAGTATAGACGGTGTGACTAGCGGCTATCAGTACTTC; cdr3_aa: CASSIDGVTSGYQYF
clone_size: .; j_call: TRBJ2-1; v_call: TRBV18; cdr3_length: 17; d_call: .; cdr3_nt: TGTGCCAGCTCACCAAGGATCAGCGGGCCCAACCTCAATGAGCAGTTCTTC; cdr3_aa: CASSPRISGPNLNEQFF
clone_size: .; j_call: TRBJ2-4; v_call: TRBV4-1; cdr3_length: 16; d_call: TRBD1; cdr3_nt: TGCGCCAGCAGCCATAGGACAGGCCTAGCCAAAAACATTCAGTACTTC; cdr3_aa: CASSHRTGLAKNIQYF
clone_size: .; j_call: TRBJ2-3; v_call: TRBV28; cdr3_length: 15; d_call: TRBD2; cdr3_nt: TGTGCCAGCAGCCATCGGACTAGTGGTACAGATACGCAGTATTTT; cdr3_aa: CASSHRTSGTDTQYF
clone_size: .; j_call: TRBJ1-2; v_call: TRBV5-3; cdr3_length: 14; d_call: TRBD1; cdr3_nt: TGTGCCAGAAGCACGGACAGGTATAACTATGGCTACACCTTC; cdr3_aa: CARSTDRYNYGYTF
clone_size: .; j_call: TRBJ2-2; v_call: TRBV11-3; cdr3_length: 16; d_call: .; cdr3_nt: TGTGCCAGCAGCTTAGGACAAAACATGAACACCGGGGAGCTGTTTTTT; cdr3_aa: CASSLGQNMNTGELFF
clone_size: once; j_call: TRBJ1-5; v_call: TRBV7-2; cdr3_length: 14; d_call: .; cdr3_nt: TGTGCCAGCAGAACAGGGTACAGCAATCAGCCCCAGCATTTT; cdr3_aa: CASRTGYSNQPQHF
clone_size: .; j_call: TRBJ1-1; v_call: TRBV6-5; cdr3_length: 15; d_call: .; cdr3_nt: TGTGCCAGCAGTTACTCGCCGGGGGGCGTCACTGAAGCTTTCTTT; cdr3_aa: CASSYSPGGVTEAFF
clone_size: .; j_call: TRBJ2-1; v_call: TRBV28; cdr3_length: 11; d_call: .; cdr3_nt: TGTGCCAGCAGGACATACAATGAGCAGTTCTTC; cdr3_aa: CASRTYNEQFF
clone_size: .; j_call: TRBJ1-1; v_call: TRBV11-2; cdr3_length: 14; d_call: .; cdr3_nt: TGTGCCAGCAGGTCAGGGGTCCCGAACACTGAAGCTTTCTTT; cdr3_aa: CASRSGVPNTEAFF
clone_size: .; j_call: TRBJ1-4; v_call: TRBV7-2; cdr3_length: 16; d_call: TRBD1; cdr3_nt: TGTGCCAGCAGCTTAGCTTTAGGCAGGGGGGTCGAAAAACTGTTTTTT; cdr3_aa: CASSLALGRGVEKLFF
clone_size: .; j_call: TRBJ2-5; v_call: TRBV29-1; cdr3_length: 11; d_call: .; cdr3_nt: TGCAGCGTTGCTCGGCAAGAGACCCAGTACTTC; cdr3_aa: CSVARQETQYF
clone_size: once; j_call: TRBJ1-5; v_call: TRBV7-8; cdr3_length: 14; d_call: .; cdr3_nt: TGTGCCAGCAGTCTAGTACCGGGGAATCAGCCCCAGCATTTT; cdr3_aa: CASSLVPGNQPQHF